This T cell receptor (beta chain) was documented in a study of control samples from healthy donors and cancer patients. The CDR3 covers 14 residues. Germline CDR1 SGDLS, CDR2 YYNGEE. The V segment lost 3 bases and the J segment 6 bases; nucleotides outside the gene matches: 8. Here immunoSEQ multiplex PCR was the method, and the copy in TCRdb shows in-frame clones only, minus some. The repertoire has 120,000 or so clones, approximately 87% of them found once; the top ten carry around 10%. Sequencing used blood. The gene calls are TRBV9 and TRBJ1-2; 7 bases are a match to TRBD1. This TCR came from a young man in good health. The DNA for the CDR3 is TGTGCCAGCAGCGCATCCGGGACAGTGCATGGCTACACCTTC. Encoded protein: CASSASGTVHGYTF.